This T cell receptor beta chain was identified in a study of identical twins. Study-wide results and caveats: Surplus twin overlap in beta out-of-frame sequences was less pronounced.

This CDR3 spans 16 amino acids. J was trimmed by 9 bases and V by 3 bases; bases with no gene match: 17. Germline values: CDR1 SGHRS, CDR2 YFSETQ. Each CDR3 protein gets one entry after TCRdb re-called the 5' RACE reads with MiXCR. The sample lists about 200,000 distinct CDR3 sequences, 7.5% occurring once. This clonotype occurred a few times. Its antigen remains unknown. The sample was also linked to a second study, of yellow fever vaccine responses in identical twins.

The origin of this receptor is a woman under 30 in good health. The chain combines TRBV5-1 with TRBJ2-5, with 7 bases that match TRBD1. Sequenced sample: memory (CD45RO+) T cells sorted from blood. Here the CDR3 reads CASSSTPGQVRVAQYF. CDR3 DNA: TGCGCCAGCAGCTCTACTCCCGGACAGGTCCGTGTGGCCCAGTACTTC.